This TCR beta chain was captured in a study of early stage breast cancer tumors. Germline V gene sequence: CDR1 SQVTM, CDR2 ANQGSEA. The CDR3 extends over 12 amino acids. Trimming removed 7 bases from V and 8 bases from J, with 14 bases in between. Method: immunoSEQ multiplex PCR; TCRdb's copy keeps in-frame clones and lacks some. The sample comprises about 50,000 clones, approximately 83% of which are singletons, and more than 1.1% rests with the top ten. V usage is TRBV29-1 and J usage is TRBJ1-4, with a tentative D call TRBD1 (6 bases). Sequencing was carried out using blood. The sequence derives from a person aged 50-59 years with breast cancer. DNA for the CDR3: TGCAGCGGTGGGGGGCACCGAGAAAAACTGTTTTTT. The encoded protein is CSGGGHREKLFF.